One T cell receptor (beta chain) is described in this entry. What it binds is not known. Researchers set a sequencing depth target of 1 in 200,000 to 1 in 1 million T cells. The data were produced by immunoSEQ multiplex PCR, yet TCRdb's version contains in-frame clones alone and is incomplete. The repertoire holds 120,000 to 150,000 clones, with 70% to 85% as singletons. This specimen belongs to a study of cytotoxic CD8 clonotypes in ibrutinib-treated CLL. The study, taken as a whole, reports: Patients showed higher baseline clonality than age-matched healthy donors, and it tracked circulating CD8+ T-cell counts. Clonality showed a rise at ibrutinib response that reversed toward baseline at progression.

V shed 6 bases and J shed 3 bases, with 11 bases lying between them. The CDR3 spans 14 residues. Germline CDR1 SGHAT, CDR2 FQNNGV. Sequencing was performed on PBMCs, taken after 12 months of ibrutinib treatment. The TCR comes from a human donor with chronic lymphocytic leukemia. V is TRBV11-2 and J is TRBJ2-2; D perhaps matches TRBD1 (5 bases). CDR3 in amino acids: CASREGADTGELFF. CDR3 sequence (DNA): TGTGCCAGCAGAGAAGGGGCCGACACCGGGGAGCTGTTTTTT.